This TCR beta chain is from a study of cytomegalovirus exposure and HLA in healthy donors. The study ran its PCR with 60 Vbeta and 13 Jbeta primers. Sequenced by immunoSEQ multiplex PCR; TCRdb stores in-frame clones only, minus some. The data hold over 200,000 clones, with 78% observed a single time. The germline V gene has CDR1 SQVTM and CDR2 ANQGSEA. The CDR3 length is 14 residues. Trimming cost V 4 bases and J 4 bases; bases outside gene matches: 9. Sequences were obtained from PBMCs. The TCR sequence derives from a male donor in good health and CMV-seronegative. The gene calls are TRBV29-1 and TRBJ1-1; 7 bases line up with TRBD1. CDR3 sequence: CSVGSVPGGTEAFF. The CDR3 region has the DNA TGCAGCGTTGGTAGTGTCCCAGGGGGCACTGAAGCTTTCTTT.